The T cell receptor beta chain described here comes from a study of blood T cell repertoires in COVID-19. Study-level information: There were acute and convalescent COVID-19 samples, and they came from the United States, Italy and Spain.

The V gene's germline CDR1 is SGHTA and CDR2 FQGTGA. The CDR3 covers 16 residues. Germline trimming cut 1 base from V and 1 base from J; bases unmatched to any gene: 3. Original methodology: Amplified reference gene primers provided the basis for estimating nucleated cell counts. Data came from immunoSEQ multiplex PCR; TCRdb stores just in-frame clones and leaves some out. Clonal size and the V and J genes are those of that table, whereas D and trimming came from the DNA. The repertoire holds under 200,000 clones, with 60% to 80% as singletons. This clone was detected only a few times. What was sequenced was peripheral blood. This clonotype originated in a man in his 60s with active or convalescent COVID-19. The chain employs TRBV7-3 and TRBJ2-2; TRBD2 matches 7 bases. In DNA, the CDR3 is TGTGCCAGCAGCTTAATGGGCGGGAGGAACACCGGGGAGCTGTTTTTT. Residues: CASSLMGGRNTGELFF.